The 4 T cell receptor beta chains presented below share a single source sample, sequenced in a study of T cells in tumors and immune-related adverse events. Sequenced by immunoSEQ multiplex PCR; TCRdb stores in-frame clones only, minus some. The data hold 4,500 or so clones, with roughly 86% observed a single time. This material consisted of skin tissue, taken from a patient treated with anti-PD-1 therapy. The receptors come from a female donor with metastatic renal cell carcinoma.

Only a few counts were recorded for this clone. The chain links TRBV4-1 to TRBJ1-5; 8 positions agree with TRBD1. This CDR3 is 17 amino acids long. Trimming removed 0 bases from V and 5 bases from J; junction bases left unmatched: 9. Germline V CDR1 and CDR2: MGHRA, YSYEKL. CDR3 region: CASSQDTGGRGHQPQHF. The CDR3 bases are TGCGCCAGCAGCCAAGATACGGGTGGCAGGGGGCATCAGCCCCAGCATTTT.

The CDR3 DNA follows: TGTGCCAGCGGGGGTATCGGCAATCAGCCCCAGCATTTT. Protein: CASGGIGNQPQHF. V is TRBV6-5 and J is TRBJ1-5, with D possibly TRBD1 on 5 matching bases. Trimming took 8 bases from V and 2 from J, leaving 10 bases between them. The germline gives CDR1 MNHEY, CDR2 SVGAGI. The CDR3 runs to 13 residues.

This clone was found once. The chain joins TRBV27 to TRBJ1-4, with 9 bases lining up with TRBD1. Germline CDR1 and CDR2: MNHEY and SMNVEV (reference sequence). V shed 6 bases, J shed 7 bases, and the junction held 6 bases outside the gene matches. There are 14 residues in the CDR3. CDR3 coding DNA: TGTGCCAGCAGCTGGGACAGGGTTGCTGAAAAACTGTTTTTT. Translation: CASSWDRVAEKLFF.

CDR3 sequence reads: CASSRGRHGATAFF. The DNA for the CDR3 is TGTGCCAGCAGCCGCGGCCGGCATGGGGCAACTGCTTTCTTT. The V and J genes are TRBV11-2 and TRBJ1-1, with a weak D call TRBD1 (5 bases). Per germline, CDR1 SGHAT and CDR2 FQNNGV. V lost 5 bases, J lost 11 bases, and 21 bases lay in between. There are 14 residues in the CDR3.